This TCR beta chain was retrieved from a study of T cell changes during pregnancy in multiple sclerosis. The CDR3 contains 13 residues. The germline V and J ends were trimmed by 10 bases and 7 bases, with 17 bases remaining between them. Germline CDR1 is LNHDA and CDR2 is SQIVND (reference sequence). This table comes from immunoSEQ multiplex PCR, and its TCRdb copy is limited to in-frame clones, with some not included. The sample records 50,000 or so clones, 85% to 95% being singletons. This chain uses TRBV19 with TRBJ2-1; the D gene is possibly TRBD2 (5 bases). This sequence originates from a female donor with multiple sclerosis, enrolled in a pregnancy study. This specimen consisted of CD8+ T cells from peripheral blood mononuclear cells, obtained in the first trimester of pregnancy. The CDR3 here is CAKVPTRGNEQFF. The CDR3 bases are TGTGCCAAGGTCCCGACGAGAGGGAATGAGCAGTTCTTC. Complete variable domain (other parts from reference TRBV19 and TRBJ2-1): DGGITQSPKYLFRKEGQNVTLSCEQNLNHDAMYWYRQDPGQGLRLIYYSQIVNDFQKGDIAEGYSVSREKKESFPLTVTSAQKNPTAFYLCAKVPTRGNEQFFGPGTRLTVL.